One and the same sample provided the 23 T cell receptor beta chains below, sequenced in a study of cytomegalovirus exposure and HLA in healthy donors (TCRdb year 2017). Receptors were amplified or captured by the immunoSEQ multiplex PCR assay. A mixture of 60 forward primers for TCR Vbeta segments and 13 reverse primers for TCR Jbeta segments was used in the multiplex PCR. Not all clones reach the TCRdb copy of this immuneACCESS table, which keeps in-frame sequences only. Checked studies attribute under half of the gap to unresolved V genes and leave the rest unexplained. The sample data list tens of thousands of clones, and nearly 80% of these were observed just once. About 3.8% of the sample belongs to the ten largest clones. The sample comprised PBMCs. The receptors were gathered from a woman aged 35 to 49 in good health and CMV-seronegative.

This rearrangement joins TRBV7-2 to TRBJ1-4, with D perhaps TRBD1 (6 bases). CDR1 is SGHTA, CDR2 FQGNSA, per germline. V lost 5 bases and J 8 bases, leaving 15 bases between the germline ends. CDR3 size: 14 residues. The CDR3 region is CASSPGQRREKLFF. CDR3 DNA sequence: TGTGCCAGCAGCCCAGGACAGAGACGAGAAAAACTGTTTTTT.

This chain links TRBV28 with TRBJ1-2; D not resolved. Trimming took off 7 bases at V and 4 bases at J, with 19 bases between the two ends. Germline values: CDR1 MDHEN, CDR2 SYDVKM. The CDR3 is made up of 15 amino acids. The CDR3: CASTYPTHSGYGYTF. The CDR3, as DNA: TGTGCCAGCACCTACCCCACACACAGTGGCTATGGCTACACCTTC.

This chain joins TRBV6-1 and TRBJ2-1; TRBD2 aligns across 10 bases. Trimming at V came to 8 bases and at J to 0 bases, leaving 4 bases not matched to a gene. CDR1 is MNHNS, CDR2 SASEGT, per germline. The CDR3 contains 15 residues. The CDR3 sequence: CASASGGGSYNEQFF. The CDR3 bases are TGTGCCAGCGCCAGCGGGGGGGGCTCCTACAATGAGCAGTTCTTC.

The gene calls are TRBV6-5 and TRBJ1-6; D is possibly TRBD1 (5 bases). Germline CDR1 and CDR2: MNHEY and SVGAGI. Between the trimmed V and J ends, which lost 4 bases and 8 bases, there was a span of 15 bases. The CDR3 loop spans 15 amino acids. CDR3 residues: CASSSGHSSDSPLHF. DNA of the CDR3: TGTGCCAGCAGTTCCGGACACTCCTCAGATTCACCCCTCCACTTT.

The V gene is TRBV11-2, the J gene TRBJ1-5; no firm D call. The V gene lost 5 bases and the J gene lost 1 base, with 9 bases spanning the gap. Per the germline V gene, CDR1 is SGHAT and CDR2 is FQNNGV. The CDR3 length is 14 residues. In DNA form, the CDR3 reads TGTGCCAGCAGCATCCGCGGGAGCAATCAGCCCCAGCATTTT. Translating gives CASSIRGSNQPQHF.

This chain joins TRBV5-5 and TRBJ1-2; a weak D match, TRBD1 (5 bases). The CDR3 contains 14 residues. Germline CDR1 and CDR2: SGHKS and YYEKEE (reference sequence). Trimming shortened V by 1 base and J by 6 bases, and 13 bases separated the two germline ends. CDR3 in amino acids: CASSLRQGLDGYTF. CDR3 DNA sequence: TGTGCCAGCAGCTTGAGGCAGGGTCTCGATGGCTACACCTTC. The full variable domain, completed using reference TRBV5-5 and TRBJ1-2, is DAGVTQSPTHLIKTRGQQVTLRCSPISGHKSVSWYQQVLGQGPQFIFQYYEKEERGRGNFPDRFSARQFPNYSSELNVNALLLGDSALYLCASSLRQGLDGYTFGSGTRLTVV.

This clone occurred once. The chain uses TRBV11-2 and TRBJ2-5; 9 bases line up with TRBD1. The length of the CDR3 is 17 residues. Germline V lookup: CDR1 SGHAT, CDR2 FQNNGV. With V trimmed by 0 bases and J by 4 bases, 9 bases remained unmatched. This CDR3 reads CASSLDLGTGHRETQYF. In DNA, the CDR3 is TGTGCCAGCAGCTTAGATCTCGGGACAGGGCATCGAGAGACCCAGTACTTC. The full variable domain, with the rest looked up from reference TRBV11-2 and TRBJ2-5, is EAGVAQSPRYKIIEKRQSVAFWCNPISGHATLYWYQQILGQGPKLLIQFQNNGVVDDSQLPKDRFSAERLKGVDSTLKIQPAKLEDSAVYLCASSLDLGTGHRETQYFGPGTRLLVL.

The V and J genes are TRBV4-2 and TRBJ1-6, with TRBD1 matching 8 bases. The CDR3 extends over 18 amino acids. Trimming at V came to 0 bases and at J to 6 bases, leaving 10 bases not matched to a gene. Germline V gene sequence: CDR1 LGHNA, CDR2 YNFKEQ. CDR3 sequence (DNA): TGTGCCAGCAGCCAAGATCTGCTCAGGGGGCTGGTTAATTCACCCCTCCACTTT. Protein product: CASSQDLLRGLVNSPLHF.

The rearrangement joins TRBV18 to TRBJ1-1; possibly TRBD1 for D (6 bases). The CDR3 contains 14 residues. The V gene's germline CDR1 is KGHSH and CDR2 LQKENI. Trimming cost V 3 bases and J 1 base, with 9 bases left between them. The CDR3: CASSPGTSNTEAFF. The CDR3 bases are TGTGCCAGCTCACCCGGGACATCGAACACTGAAGCTTTCTTT.

The chain employs TRBV29-1 and TRBJ2-3; TRBD2 is a possible D gene (6 bases). CDR3 size: 13 residues. Trimming cost V 6 bases and J 2 bases, with 12 bases left between them. The germline CDR1 and CDR2 sequences are SQVTM and ANQGSEA. The CDR3 coding sequence is TGCAGCGTCGGGACTGTATACACAGATACGCAGTATTTT. Translation gives CSVGTVYTDTQYF.

The J gene is TRBJ1-1, the V gene TRBV7-3; D is possibly TRBD1 (5 bases). Germline values: CDR1 SGHTA, CDR2 FQGTGA. V lost 4 bases and J 3 bases, leaving 12 bases between the germline ends. The CDR3 length is 14 residues. The CDR3 region is CASSSGHQDTEAFF. In nucleotides, the CDR3 is TGTGCCAGCAGCTCCGGACACCAGGACACTGAAGCTTTCTTT.

The CDR3 bases are TGTGCCAGCAGCCGTATTACTAGCAGAGGCGAGCAGTACTTC. Translated, it gives CASSRITSRGEQYF. The rearrangement links TRBV7-2 to TRBJ2-7; the D gene is possibly TRBD2 (6 bases). Trimming removed 5 bases from V and 6 bases from J, with 17 bases in between. Germline-derived CDR1 and CDR2 are SGHTA and FQGNSA. The CDR3 runs 14 residues.

The CDR3 DNA follows: TGTGCCAGCAGCGTAGCTGGAGTCAGTTTGAAAGAGACCCAGTACTTC. Translation gives CASSVAGVSLKETQYF. The chain couples TRBV9 to TRBJ2-5; D not certain. The germline gives CDR1 SGDLS, CDR2 YYNGEE. V was cut by 0 bases and J by 3 bases, with 15 bases left in between. The CDR3 length is 16 residues.

The gene calls are TRBV19 and TRBJ2-6, with TRBD2 matching over 9 bases. The length of the CDR3 is 16 residues. CDR1 LNHDA and CDR2 SQIVND come from the germline V gene (reference sequence). Losses at the gene ends were 10 bases for V and 3 bases for J; bases not matched to a gene: 10. For the CDR3, the DNA is TGTGCCACCGACGCGGGAGGGGTCTATGGGGCCAACGTCCTGACTTTC. It encodes CATDAGGVYGANVLTF.

Turning to this clone: At one of its ends the junction is not consistent with the germline gene, which may arise from a read error. The J gene is TRBJ1-5, the V gene TRBV15; D is possibly TRBD1 (6 bases). The CDR3 loop spans 15 amino acids. Germline V gives CDR1 LNHNV, CDR2 YYDKDF (reference sequence). The CDR3 sequence is CATRDRFLTDQPQNF. Written as DNA, the CDR3 is TGTGCCACCAGAGACAGGTTCCTCACCGATCAGCCCCAGAATTTT. Full variable domain (outside the CDR3, taken from reference TRBV15 and TRBJ1-5): DAMVIQNPRYQVTQFGKPVTLSCSQTLNHNVMYWYQQKSSQAPKLLFHYYDKDFNNEADTPDNFQSRRPNTSFCFLDIRSPGLGDTAMYLCATRDRFLTDQPQNFGDGTRLSIL.

The chain has TRBV7-6 and TRBJ2-7; 15 bases agree with TRBD2. Germline CDR1 is SGHVS and CDR2 is FNYEAQ. This CDR3 region has 16 residues. Trimming cost V 6 bases and J 6 bases; bases outside gene matches: 9. CDR3: CASRPGLAGGWCEQYF. The CDR3 DNA reads as TGTGCCAGCAGACCTGGACTAGCGGGGGGGTGGTGCGAGCAGTACTTC.

The chain carries TRBV6-6 and TRBJ2-5; TRBD2 is a possible D gene (6 bases). Germline V gives CDR1 MNHNY, CDR2 SVGAGI (reference sequence). This CDR3 comprises 12 residues. Trimming left V 2 bases short and J 5 bases short, with 6 bases between. The CDR3 DNA reads as TGTGCCAGCAGTTACGGGGGGGAGACCCAGTACTTC. Residues: CASSYGGETQYF.

This chain connects TRBV30 to TRBJ1-2; 8 nucleotides match TRBD1. CDR3 length: 12 residues. CDR1 and CDR2 (germline): GTSNPN, SVGIG (reference sequence). J gave up 4 bases and V 5 bases, and 3 bases lay outside the gene matches. This chain's CDR3 is CAWSGTGYGYTF. CDR3 nucleotide sequence: TGTGCCTGGTCCGGGACAGGCTATGGCTACACCTTC. The whole variable domain, filled in from reference TRBV30 and TRBJ1-2, reads SQTIHQWPATLVQPVGSPLSLECTVEGTSNPNLYWYRQAAGRGLQLLFYSVGIGQISSEVPQNLSASRPQDRQFILSSKKLLLSDSGFYLCAWSGTGYGYTFGSGTRLTVV.

CDR3 residues: CASSLQGSYNSPLHF. Written as DNA, the CDR3 is TGTGCCAGCAGTTTGCAGGGGTCCTATAATTCACCCCTCCACTTT. J is TRBJ1-6 and V is TRBV28, with D possibly matching TRBD1 (6 bases). Trimming pared 3 bases from V and 1 base from J, leaving 7 bases between. The CDR3 loop spans 15 amino acids. Germline CDR1 is MDHEN and CDR2 is SYDVKM.

In its sample, this clone was seen once. The genes are TRBV29-1 and TRBJ2-7; D might be TRBD2 (6 bases). The V gene's germline CDR1 is SQVTM and CDR2 ANQGSEA. CDR3 length: 14 residues. Trimming pared 3 bases from V and 0 bases from J, leaving 12 bases between. As DNA, the CDR3 is TGCAGCGTTGACGGGGCGGGGCCCTCCTACGAGCAGTACTTC. This encodes CSVDGAGPSYEQYF.

The chain links TRBV10-3 to TRBJ1-1; D might be TRBD1 (6 bases). Germline V gene data show CDR1 as ENHRY and CDR2 as SYGVKD. The CDR3 is made up of 13 amino acids. Trimming took 7 bases from V and 1 from J, leaving 10 bases between them. In nucleotides, the CDR3 is TGTGCCATCACCGACAGGAGGAACACTGAAGCTTTCTTT. Protein product: CAITDRRNTEAFF.

The chain combines TRBV19 with TRBJ2-7, with D perhaps matching TRBD2 (7 bases). Deletions cut 3 bases from V and 5 bases from J, with 11 bases between. The germline V gene has CDR1 LNHDA and CDR2 SQIVND (reference sequence). This CDR3 region has 13 residues. This CDR3 is CASSIRGGDEQYF. The CDR3 DNA is TGTGCCAGTAGTATCAGAGGGGGGGACGAGCAGTACTTC.

The V and J genes are TRBV4-1 and TRBJ2-3, with a tentative D call TRBD2 (5 bases). Trimming removed 3 bases at V and 2 bases at J, with 9 bases between. Germline V gene data show CDR1 as MGHRA and CDR2 as YSYEKL. The CDR3 spans 14 residues. The CDR3 coding sequence is TGCGCCAGCAGCCAGGCCGGGATCACAGATACGCAGTATTTT. Amino acid sequence: CASSQAGITDTQYF.